The entry that follows covers one T cell receptor (beta chain) sequence. What it recognizes is unknown. CDR1 and CDR2 from the germline V gene are MNHEY and SVGAGI. The CDR3 consists of 13 residues. V was clipped by 5 bases and J by 3 bases; unmatched bases: 2. It was with 60 Vbeta and 13 Jbeta primers that the PCR ran. Sequenced by immunoSEQ multiplex PCR; TCRdb stores in-frame clones only, minus some. The sample holds some 45,000 clones, around 50% seen once. This entry comes from a study of cytomegalovirus exposure and HLA in healthy donors. Study overall: Most donors, 70% to 85% of approximately 400 genotyped, fell in the Caucasian-associated ancestry cluster.

Findings and caveats of the study: Most TCR sequences showed up rarely, but some public TCRs showed up in many donors. A list of roughly 180 TCR beta chains associated with cytomegalovirus was given. The records held CMV serostatus as the only immune exposure information.

The chain employs TRBV6-5 and TRBJ1-2, with 8 bases identical to TRBD1. The sequence derives from a human donor in good health. Sequencing was carried out using PBMCs. The CDR3 spells CASSLQGDYGYTF. In DNA, the CDR3 is TGTGCCAGCAGTCTACAGGGGGACTATGGCTACACCTTC.